These 32 T cell receptor beta chains share one sample of origin, sequenced in a study of blood T cell repertoires in COVID-19. Data came from immunoSEQ multiplex PCR; TCRdb stores just in-frame clones and leaves some out. The sample records approximately 56,000 clones, about 85% being singletons. The sequencing input was peripheral blood. The receptors come from a woman of 80 years or more with acute or convalescent COVID-19.

The chain has TRBV11-2 and TRBJ1-2, with D tentatively TRBD1 (6 bases). Trimming left V 5 bases short and J 7 bases short, with 14 bases between. The CDR3 has 13 residues. The germline CDR1 and CDR2 sequences are SGHAT and FQNNGV. CDR3: CASSEQGVGGYTF. The CDR3 region has the DNA TGTGCCAGCAGCGAACAGGGTGTGGGTGGCTACACCTTC.

The chain couples TRBV9 to TRBJ2-3; possible D gene TRBD2, 6 bases. Germline CDR1 is SGDLS and CDR2 is YYNGEE. This CDR3 is 15 amino acids long. V shed 4 bases and J shed 6 bases, with 18 bases lying between them. The CDR3 nucleotides are TGTGCCAGCAGCTGGGACTCCCATTCGTCGGATACGCAGTATTTT. Amino acids: CASSWDSHSSDTQYF.

The chain employs TRBV27 and TRBJ2-3; 13 nucleotides agree with TRBD2. Trimming at V came to 5 bases and at J to 4 bases, leaving 3 bases not matched to a gene. The CDR3 is 15 amino acids. Germline V gene sequence: CDR1 MNHEY, CDR2 SMNVEV (reference sequence). The CDR3 sequence: CASSRTSGGSDTQYF. Written as DNA, the CDR3 is TGTGCCAGCAGTAGGACTAGCGGGGGCTCAGATACGCAGTATTTT.

The J gene is TRBJ1-4, the V gene TRBV24-1; no clear D gene. The germline V gene encodes CDR1 KGHDR and CDR2 SFDVKD. The CDR3 totals 15 residues. V lost 4 bases and J 3 bases, leaving 11 bases between the germline ends. CDR3 region: CATSEAGSSNEKLFF. Written as DNA, the CDR3 is TGTGCCACCAGTGAGGCGGGCTCGTCTAATGAAAAACTGTTTTTT.

The rearrangement joins TRBV9 to TRBJ1-1, with 8 bases that match TRBD1. V shed 2 bases and J 4 bases; nucleotides not matched to a gene: 7. The CDR3 extends over 15 amino acids. Per the germline V gene, CDR1 is SGDLS and CDR2 is YYNGEE. The CDR3 nucleotides read TGTGCCAGCAGCGTCTCCGGGACAGGAGGCACTGAAGCTTTCTTT. It translates to CASSVSGTGGTEAFF.

The chain links TRBV6-6 to TRBJ2-7, with a possible D match to TRBD2 (5 bases). Between the trimmed V and J ends, which lost 6 bases and 0 bases, there was a span of 12 bases. Germline-derived CDR1 and CDR2 are MNHNY and SVGAGI (reference sequence). The CDR3 totals 14 residues. The CDR3 DNA is TGTGCCAGCAGCGCCCACGGGGACTCCTACGAGCAGTACTTC. It encodes CASSAHGDSYEQYF.

The chain joins TRBV10-2 to TRBJ2-2, with 7 bases that match TRBD2. This CDR3 comprises 14 residues. Losses at the gene ends were 3 bases for V and 4 bases for J; bases not matched to a gene: 2. Per germline, CDR1 WSHSY and CDR2 SAAADI. For the CDR3, the DNA is TGCGCCAGCAGTGATTGGGGGGGCACCGGGGAGCTGTTTTTT. It yields the protein CASSDWGGTGELFF.

This clone showed up just once. The CDR3 spells CSVGQPQETQYF. For the CDR3, the DNA is TGCAGCGTTGGACAGCCGCAAGAGACCCAGTACTTC. The chain carries TRBV29-1 and TRBJ2-5; possible D gene TRBD1, 5 bases. Between the trimmed V and J ends, which lost 4 bases and 2 bases, there was a span of 8 bases. Germline CDR1 reads SQVTM; CDR2 reads ANQGSEA. The CDR3 runs 12 residues.

The chain is built from TRBV5-1 and TRBJ2-3; D possibly corresponds to TRBD2 (7 bases). V lost 4 bases, J lost 6 bases, and 21 bases lay in between. The CDR3 contains 16 residues. CDR1 and CDR2 (germline): SGHRS, YFSETQ. CDR3 DNA sequence: TGCGCCAGCAGCCGCTTAGGTGGGGGGGCCCCTGATACGCAGTATTTT. Protein: CASSRLGGGAPDTQYF.

As to this clone: This CDR3 is also generated by other DNA sequences in the sample. The J gene is TRBJ2-6, the V gene TRBV9, with D perhaps matching TRBD1 (5 bases). Trimming cost V 5 bases and J 0 bases, with 9 bases left between them. The germline V gene has CDR1 SGDLS and CDR2 YYNGEE. This CDR3 is 15 amino acids long. The CDR3: CASSLRGSGANVLTF. The CDR3 DNA reads TGTGCCAGCAGTCTTAGGGGCTCTGGGGCCAACGTCCTGACTTTC.

The CDR3 is CASSQDNLAGGPGLYEQYF. The DNA for the CDR3 is TGTGCCAGCAGCCAAGATAACCTAGCGGGGGGGCCTGGTCTCTACGAGCAGTACTTC. The chain joins TRBV4-2 to TRBJ2-7; 12 nucleotides align to TRBD2. Germline V gene data show CDR1 as LGHNA and CDR2 as YNFKEQ. The CDR3 is 19 amino acids. The ends lost 0 bases at V and 3 bases at J; junction bases unmatched: 12.

This clone was recorded only once. The gene calls are TRBV19 and TRBJ1-1; D call uncertain. This CDR3 spans 12 amino acids. Germline V CDR1 and CDR2: LNHDA, SQIVND (reference sequence). Between the trimmed V and J ends, which lost 3 bases and 7 bases, there was a span of 9 bases. CDR3 in amino acids: CASSIGFSEAFF. CDR3 in DNA: TGTGCCAGTAGTATTGGTTTCAGTGAAGCTTTCTTT. The complete variable domain, with remaining parts taken from reference TRBV19 and TRBJ1-1, reads DGGITQSPKYLFRKEGQNVTLSCEQNLNHDAMYWYRQDPGQGLRLIYYSQIVNDFQKGDIAEGYSVSREKKESFPLTVTSAQKNPTAFYLCASSIGFSEAFFGQGTRLTVV.

This clone showed up just once. CDR3 region: CASSPGWYNTEAFF. The CDR3 region has the DNA TGTGCCAGCAGCCCGGGATGGTACAACACTGAAGCTTTCTTT. The chain employs TRBV14 and TRBJ1-1; D is unresolved. V was shortened by 4 bases and J by 2 bases, with 11 bases between the two germline ends. Germline values: CDR1 SGHDN, CDR2 FVKESK. This CDR3 has 14 amino acids.

The V gene is TRBV3-1 (or the pseudogene TRBV3-2), the J gene TRBJ1-1; no clear D gene. The CDR3 extends over 13 amino acids. CDR1 and CDR2 (germline): LGHDT, YNNKEL (reference sequence). V gave up 2 bases and J gave up 2 bases, with 6 bases separating them. The CDR3, as DNA: TGTGCCAGCAGCCAAAAAATAAACACTGAAGCTTTCTTT. Translated, it gives CASSQKINTEAFF.

V gene TRBV23-1 combines with J gene TRBJ1-6; D remains unclear. TRBV23-1 is designated an ORF whose function remains uncertain. V was pared by 4 bases and J by 0 bases, with 16 bases between. There are 18 residues in the CDR3. The CDR3 bases are TGCGCCAGCAGTCGTAGCCCGTTTCGGAGCTCCTATAATTCACCCCTCCACTTT. It yields the protein CASSRSPFRSSYNSPLHF.

J is TRBJ2-1 and V is TRBV29-1, with TRBD1 identical over 9 bases. Germline assignment: CDR1 SQVTM and CDR2 ANQGSEA. CDR3 length equals 13 residues. After removal of 7 bases from V and 7 bases from J, the junction contained 8 bases not matched to a gene. CDR3 residues: CSGAKGQGNEQFF. The CDR3 DNA follows: TGCAGCGGGGCCAAAGGACAGGGGAATGAGCAGTTCTTC.

The J gene is TRBJ2-2, the V gene TRBV10-2; D gene ambiguous. V shed 1 base and J shed 5 bases, with 8 bases lying between them. The CDR3 consists of 14 residues. Germline-derived CDR1 and CDR2 are WSHSY and SAAADI. CDR3 nucleotide sequence: TGCGCCAGCAGTGAGTTGGTGCGGACCGGGGAGCTGTTTTTT. Amino acids: CASSELVRTGELFF.

This clone appeared a few times. V usage is TRBV19 and J usage is TRBJ1-6, with 7 bases aligning to TRBD1. Germline V gives CDR1 LNHDA, CDR2 SQIVND (reference sequence). The CDR3 is made up of 14 amino acids. With V trimmed by 10 bases and J by 5 bases, 8 bases remained unmatched. In nucleotides, the CDR3 is TGTGCCACCACAGGGGCCTCGGATAATTCACCCCTCCACTTT. Translating it yields CATTGASDNSPLHF.

This rearrangement joins TRBV5-1 to TRBJ2-3; 8 positions agree with TRBD2. J gave up 0 bases and V 1 base, and 4 bases lay outside the gene matches. From germline, CDR1 is SGHRS and CDR2 YFSETQ. The CDR3 extends over 16 amino acids. The CDR3 region is CASSLWGGGSTDTQYF. CDR3 sequence (DNA): TGCGCCAGCAGCTTGTGGGGCGGGGGGAGCACAGATACGCAGTATTTT.

This chain connects TRBV29-1 to TRBJ2-3; possible D gene TRBD1, 5 bases. Trimming took off 3 bases at V and 4 bases at J, with 14 bases between the two ends. CDR1 is SQVTM, CDR2 ANQGSEA, per germline. The CDR3 contains 14 residues. CDR3 protein: CSVEMMGHSDTQYF. DNA of the CDR3: TGCAGCGTTGAGATGATGGGGCACTCAGATACGCAGTATTTT.

This clone was seen just once. The chain links TRBV27 to TRBJ1-1, with 7 bases fitting TRBD1. J lost 1 base, V lost 5 bases, and 4 bases had no gene match. There are 14 residues in the CDR3. Germline V lookup: CDR1 MNHEY, CDR2 SMNVEV (reference sequence). The CDR3, as DNA: TGTGCCAGCAGTCCCTGGACAGGGAACACTGAAGCTTTCTTT. Translated, it gives CASSPWTGNTEAFF.

The chain uses TRBV11-2 and TRBJ2-1, with D perhaps TRBD2 (6 bases). This CDR3 is built from 14 residues. Germline V CDR1 and CDR2: SGHAT, FQNNGV. The V and J ends lost 8 bases and 3 bases respectively, with 14 bases between them. The CDR3 DNA follows: TGTGCCAGCGGGAGTAGCGGAAACTACAATGAGCAGTTCTTC. This gives the protein CASGSSGNYNEQFF.

This clone turned up a few times. The chain recombines TRBV30 with TRBJ2-3; 11 bases fit TRBD2. The germline gives CDR1 GTSNPN, CDR2 SVGIG (reference sequence). The J segment lost 9 bases and the V segment lost 2 bases, leaving 7 bases of the junction unmatched. This CDR3 is built from 14 residues. The CDR3 nucleotides read TGTGCCTGGAGTACTACTAGCGGGGGACGGACGCAGTATTTT. Amino acids: CAWSTTSGGRTQYF.

The V call is TRBV18, the J call TRBJ2-2, with D possibly matching TRBD1 (5 bases). Germline V gene data show CDR1 as KGHSH and CDR2 as LQKENI. V lost 2 bases and J 3 bases, leaving 16 bases between the germline ends. This CDR3 has 17 amino acids. The CDR3 reads CASSPEGAGRHTGELFF. As DNA, the CDR3 is TGTGCCAGCTCACCAGAAGGTGCAGGGCGGCACACCGGGGAGCTGTTTTTT.

This sequence joins TRBV3-1 (or the pseudogene TRBV3-2) and TRBJ2-2, with TRBD1 matching 9 bases. The junction had 4 bases not matched to a gene; V was cut back by 4 bases and J by 4 bases. The CDR3 length is 15 residues. Germline V CDR1 and CDR2: LGHDT, YNNKEL (reference sequence). The CDR3 spells CASSPTGGPTGELFF. The CDR3, as DNA: TGTGCCAGCAGCCCAACAGGGGGCCCCACCGGGGAGCTGTTTTTT.

The CDR3 region has the DNA TGTGCCAGTAGTATAGGGGGCAGGCCAACGCTAGGCCTCTACGAGCAGTACTTC. Translation: CASSIGGRPTLGLYEQYF. The chain carries TRBV19 and TRBJ2-7; perhaps TRBD1 as D (5 bases). This CDR3 region has 18 residues. Per the germline V gene, CDR1 is LNHDA and CDR2 is SQIVND (reference sequence). The germline V and J ends were trimmed by 1 base and 3 bases, with 22 bases remaining between them. Combining the CDR3 with reference TRBV19 and TRBJ2-7 gives the whole variable domain DGGITQSPKYLFRKEGQNVTLSCEQNLNHDAMYWYRQDPGQGLRLIYYSQIVNDFQKGDIAEGYSVSREKKESFPLTVTSAQKNPTAFYLCASSIGGRPTLGLYEQYFGPGTRLTVT.

This chain uses TRBV4-2 with TRBJ1-6, with D possibly TRBD1 on 5 matching bases. The V gene's germline CDR1 is LGHNA and CDR2 YNFKEQ. V shed 0 bases and J shed 6 bases, with 15 bases lying between them. This CDR3 spans 17 amino acids. CDR3 sequence (DNA): TGTGCCAGCAGCCAAGATCCTCAGCCTAGGGGTAATTCACCCCTCCACTTT. Translated: CASSQDPQPRGNSPLHF.

The V gene is TRBV6-5, the J gene TRBJ1-1; 7 bases fit TRBD1. After removal of 7 bases from V and 4 bases from J, the junction contained 9 bases not matched to a gene. This CDR3 is built from 14 residues. Germline CDR1 MNHEY, CDR2 SVGAGI. The CDR3 DNA sequence: TGTGCCAGCACCCAAGACAGGGTAAGCACTGAAGCTTTCTTT. This codes for CASTQDRVSTEAFF.

V is TRBV27 and J is TRBJ2-3; TRBD1 agrees at 11 bases. This CDR3 contains 15 residues. The germline gives CDR1 MNHEY, CDR2 SMNVEV (reference sequence). With V trimmed by 5 bases and J by 1 base, 2 bases remained unmatched. The CDR3 DNA follows: TGTGCCAGCAGTGGACAGGGGGCGGGCACAGATACGCAGTATTTT. It translates to CASSGQGAGTDTQYF.

The rearrangement links TRBV3-1 (or the pseudogene TRBV3-2) to TRBJ1-5; a weak D match, TRBD1 (5 bases). Germline CDR1 LGHDT, CDR2 YNNKEL (reference sequence). With 3 bases removed from V and 6 bases from J, the gap between germline ends came to 12 bases. The length of the CDR3 is 14 residues. DNA for the CDR3: TGTGCCAGCAGCCATTCGGGGGACGGTCAGCCCCAGCATTTT. Its protein is CASSHSGDGQPQHF.

The count of this clone is one. V usage is TRBV3-1 (or the pseudogene TRBV3-2) and J usage is TRBJ2-5, with 7 bases fitting TRBD2. This CDR3 has 15 residues. V trimming: 6 bases; J trimming: 0 bases; junction bases outside the gene matches: 7. CDR1 is LGHDT, CDR2 YNNKEL, per germline (reference sequence). CDR3 bases: TGTGCCAGCAGTCAGCGGGGACGGTACCAAGAGACCCAGTACTTC. It encodes CASSQRGRYQETQYF.

This clone was observed a few times. The V gene is TRBV6-2 or TRBV6-3, the J gene TRBJ2-2; D unresolved. The CDR3 totals 14 residues. V lost 5 bases, J lost 5 bases, and 12 bases lay in between. CDR1 is MNHEY and CDR2 is SVGEGT in the germline V gene. The CDR3 here is CASSSQRMTGELFF. For the CDR3, the DNA is TGTGCCAGCAGTAGTCAGAGGATGACCGGGGAGCTGTTTTTT.